This entry lists 6 T cell receptor beta chains sequenced from one sample in a study of blood T cells in healthy people across ages (dated by TCRdb to about 2015). To prepare the library, 5' RACE was applied. The reads were generated on an Illumina HiSeq 2500. A second PCR of about 6 to 12 cycles was performed with a sample-barcoded 5' primer and a J-beta primer mix. Starting from the raw public reads, TCRdb applied fastp trimming at Q25, assembled clones with MiXCR and retained in-frame beta chains. Identical CDR3 proteins give one entry, which carries the most common genes and DNA. Across this sample there are roughly 680,000 distinct CDR3 sequences, with around a fifth seen only once. The ten largest clonotypes hold roughly 3.4% of the sample. The sequenced sample was blood. The receptors were gathered from an older man in good health.

This clonotype appeared many times. This sequence joins TRBV7-9 and TRBJ2-3, with 7 bases matching TRBD1. The CDR3 consists of 13 residues. The germline CDR1 and CDR2 sequences are SEHNR and FQNEAQ (reference sequence). V dropped 4 bases and J dropped 5; count of bases not matched to a gene: 3. The CDR3 DNA reads TGTGCCAGCAGCTCGTACAGGGGAGATACGCAGTATTTT. Its protein is CASSSYRGDTQYF.

This rearrangement joins TRBV27 to TRBJ2-3, with 8 bases matching TRBD2. V gave up 4 bases and J gave up 2 bases; unmatched junction bases: 5. CDR3 size: 15 residues. Germline CDR1 is MNHEY and CDR2 is SMNVEV (reference sequence). The CDR3: CASSSVAGHTDTQYF. In nucleotides, the CDR3 is TGTGCCAGCAGTTCTGTAGCGGGACACACAGATACGCAGTATTTT.

This clonotype was picked up a small number of times. This chain joins TRBV29-1 and TRBJ2-1; TRBD1 agrees at 7 bases. After removal of 6 bases from V and 0 bases from J, the junction contained 8 bases not matched to a gene. The CDR3 consists of 15 residues. Germline assignment: CDR1 SQVTM and CDR2 ANQGSEA. As DNA, the CDR3 is TGCAGCGTCAAGGGACAGCCGAGCTCCTACAATGAGCAGTTCTTC. Translating gives CSVKGQPSSYNEQFF.

This clonotype was seen more than once but under ten times. The chain combines TRBV4-3 with TRBJ2-5; D is unresolved. The tail of the sequence fits TRBJ2-7 better, so the J call may be wrong. The CDR3 sequence is 15 residues long. CDR1 is LGHNA, CDR2 YSLEER, per germline. CDR3 DNA sequence: TGCGCCAGCAGCCAAGAGCAGGTAGTTCTTGGCGAGCAGTACTTC. Translating it yields CASSQEQVVLGEQYF.

The gene calls are TRBV12-3 or TRBV12-4 and TRBJ1-3; D gene ambiguous. Trimming stripped 4 bases from V and 0 bases from J, with 10 bases between. There are 15 residues in the CDR3. CDR3 in amino acids: CASSSPPPSGNTIYF. The CDR3 region has the DNA TGTGCCAGCAGTTCCCCTCCGCCCTCTGGAAACACCATATATTTT.

This clonotype has at least ten counts. This chain connects TRBV12-3 or TRBV12-4 to TRBJ1-4; 10 bases match TRBD1. The CDR3 has 14 amino acids. J lost 8 bases, V lost 6 bases, and 6 bases had no gene match. CDR3 nucleotides: TGTGCCAGCAGGCCCGGGACAGGGGTCGAAAAACTGTTTTTT. Translated: CASRPGTGVEKLFF.